Described below is a single T cell receptor beta chain sequence and its context. Its antigen is not identified. The CDR3 is made up of 14 amino acids. V was trimmed by 2 bases and J by 5 bases, leaving 16 bases between them. CDR1 is GTSNPN and CDR2 is SVGIG in the germline V gene (reference sequence). The data derive from a study of T cells in localized non-small cell lung cancer. Study-level results: Out of the top 100 tumor clones, a median about 58 were seen in adjacent lung. Higher T cell density in the blood was associated with longer overall survival, whereas higher adjacent-lung clonality associated with shorter survival. Sequence data derive from only one tumor region, so heterogeneity remains possible.

The table came from immunoSEQ multiplex PCR; TCRdb's copy has only in-frame clones and leaves some out. The sample lists approximately 88,000 clones, roughly 93% occurring once. The chain joins TRBV30 to TRBJ2-7; TRBD1 is a possible D gene (7 bases). This receptor was taken from a woman aged 40-69 years with stage II squamous cell lung carcinoma. The material was PBMCs, obtained before any cancer treatment. DNA for the CDR3: TGTGCCTGGAGTCCAGGGGGAGGTAGCGACGAGCAGTACTTC. This codes for CAWSPGGGSDEQYF.